The rows below give T cell receptor beta chains drawn from one sample of a study of blood T cell repertoires in COVID-19. Assay used: immunoSEQ multiplex PCR; TCRdb lists only in-frame clones, some missing. The data show about 81,000 clones, 85% to 90% seen once. Sequencing was carried out using peripheral blood. The receptors come from a woman of 80 years or more with acute or convalescent COVID-19. Both conserved end residues are part of each CDR3. The order of the fields is V gene, clone size, D gene, J gene, CDR3 DNA, CDR3 protein. D genes are given only for firm matches. Clone sizes are given selectively: once, few, many, or a class where the clone is expanded.

V gene: TRBV5-1
clone size: .
D gene: .
J gene: TRBJ1-5
CDR3 DNA: TGCGCCAGCAGTCCGGGAGATAGCAATCAGCCCCAGCATTTT
CDR3 protein: CASSPGDSNQPQHF

V gene: TRBV12-3/TRBV12-4
clone size: .
D gene: TRBD1
J gene: TRBJ2-7
CDR3 DNA: TGTGCCAGCAGGAGACAGGGCGTCGACGAGCAGTACTTC
CDR3 protein: CASRRQGVDEQYF

V gene: TRBV12-3/TRBV12-4
clone size: .
D gene: TRBD1
J gene: TRBJ2-7
CDR3 DNA: TGTGCCAGCAGAGGACAGGATCGGAACGAGCAGTACTTC
CDR3 protein: CASRGQDRNEQYF

V gene: TRBV3-1/TRBV3-2
clone size: .
D gene: .
J gene: TRBJ2-7
CDR3 DNA: TGTGCCAGCAGCCCCTCCTCCTACGAGCAGTACTTC
CDR3 protein: CASSPSSYEQYF

V gene: TRBV5-1
clone size: .
D gene: .
J gene: TRBJ2-7
CDR3 DNA: TGCGCCAGCAGCTTGGGGAGGGGGCCGGGGGAGCAGTACTTC
CDR3 protein: CASSLGRGPGEQYF

V gene: TRBV7-2
clone size: .
D gene: TRBD1
J gene: TRBJ1-2
CDR3 DNA: TGTGCCAGCAGCGTTACAGGGGGCGTCTACACCTTC
CDR3 protein: CASSVTGGVYTF

V gene: TRBV14
clone size: .
D gene: TRBD1
J gene: TRBJ1-2
CDR3 DNA: TGTGCCAGCAGCTCCAGGGGGCGGAATGGCTACACCTTC
CDR3 protein: CASSSRGRNGYTF

V gene: TRBV5-1
clone size: .
D gene: .
J gene: TRBJ2-7
CDR3 DNA: TGCGCCAGCAGCTTGGCGGGCCAGGGAACCTACGAGCAGTACTTC
CDR3 protein: CASSLAGQGTYEQYF

V gene: TRBV30
clone size: .
D gene: .
J gene: TRBJ2-7
CDR3 DNA: TGTGCCTGGAGGCACCCTGGGACATCTGGCTACGAGCAGTACTTC
CDR3 protein: CAWRHPGTSGYEQYF

V gene: TRBV7-9
clone size: once
D gene: TRBD1
J gene: TRBJ1-1
CDR3 DNA: TGTGCCAGCAGCCCGACAGGGGGCTTGACTGAAGCTTTCTTT
CDR3 protein: CASSPTGGLTEAFF

V gene: TRBV7-2
clone size: .
D gene: TRBD2
J gene: TRBJ2-1
CDR3 DNA: TGTGCCAGCAGCTTAGGAGCTAGCGGGGGGTCGGCCCGCAATGAGCAGTTCTTC
CDR3 protein: CASSLGASGGSARNEQFF

V gene: TRBV5-1
clone size: .
D gene: TRBD1
J gene: TRBJ2-2
CDR3 DNA: TGCGCCAGCAGCTTGGGACAGGGGGCGAACACCGGGGAGCTGTTTTTT
CDR3 protein: CASSLGQGANTGELFF

V gene: TRBV13
clone size: .
D gene: .
J gene: TRBJ2-3
CDR3 DNA: TGTGCCAGCAGCTTAATCCCGGGGGGCGGAGATACGCAGTATTTT
CDR3 protein: CASSLIPGGGDTQYF

V gene: TRBV10-1
clone size: .
D gene: TRBD1
J gene: TRBJ2-2
CDR3 DNA: TGCGCCAGCAGGGGTACAGGGGCCGGGGAGCTGTTTTTT
CDR3 protein: CASRGTGAGELFF

V gene: TRBV27
clone size: .
D gene: TRBD2
J gene: TRBJ2-3
CDR3 DNA: TGTGCCAGCAGTTTACAAGGACTAGCGGGCACAGATACGCAGTATTTT
CDR3 protein: CASSLQGLAGTDTQYF

V gene: TRBV10-3
clone size: .
D gene: TRBD1
J gene: TRBJ1-6
CDR3 DNA: TGTGCCATCAGTCCACAGGGGGAAGTTTCACCCCTCCACTTT
CDR3 protein: CAISPQGEVSPLHF

V gene: TRBV7-2
clone size: .
D gene: .
J gene: TRBJ1-1
CDR3 DNA: TGTGCCAGCAGTTTACAGGAGAACACTGAAGCTTTCTTT
CDR3 protein: CASSLQENTEAFF